What follows are 3 T cell receptor beta chains derived from one specimen sequenced in a study of regulatory T cells in long-lasting Graves disease. Time point in this sample: persistent/refractory GD, antithyroid drugs over 5 years with positive TRAb. Researchers made the TCR library from RNA that was extracted from PBMCs. Arm-PCR of CDR3 regions with iRepertoire HTBI primers generated TCR beta libraries. TCRdb reprocessed the multiplex PCR reads via MiXCR and lists one record per CDR3 protein. The repertoire holds 400,000 to 500,000 distinct CDR3 sequences, with under 25% as singletons. The specimen comprised peripheral blood mononuclear cells (PBMCs), sampled when the disease was refractory, from a patient treated with antithyroid drugs. The receptor source for this set is a female donor with Graves disease.

With respect to this clonotype: A much larger clone sits a single nucleotide away, making a read error possible. The rearrangement joins TRBV20-1 to TRBJ1-5; D unresolved. The CDR3 sequence is 13 residues long. Germline V gene sequence: CDR1 DFQATT, CDR2 SNEGSKA (reference sequence). Trimming cost V 3 bases and J 0 bases, with 6 bases left between them. Here the CDR3 DNA reads TGCAGTGCTAGTGAGTATAGCAATCAGCCCCAGCATTTT. As protein: CSASEYSNQPQHF.

V usage is TRBV29-1 and J usage is TRBJ1-1; 8 bases agree with TRBD1. This CDR3 spans 11 amino acids. J gave up 11 bases and V 7 bases, and 9 bases lay outside the gene matches. Germline V lookup: CDR1 SQVTM, CDR2 ANQGSEA. The CDR3: CSARQGALAFF. The CDR3 DNA is TGCAGCGCTCGTCAGGGGGCGCTGGCTTTCTTT.

Of note for this clonotype: It may be a read error: a sequence one base away is much more abundant. The chain has TRBV30 and TRBJ2-7; D gene ambiguous. CDR3 length: 11 residues. The germline V gene encodes CDR1 GTSNPN and CDR2 SVGIG (reference sequence). CDR3 bases: TGTGCCTGGAGTGTAGTAAACGAGCGGTACTTC. As protein: CAWSVVNERYF.